What follows is one T cell receptor beta chain and its context. The antigen is not known. The record originates from a study of blood T cells in healthy people across ages. Turning to the study itself: Capture via template switching afforded approximately one barcoded beta molecule per two T cells.

The CDR3 runs to 18 residues. V lost 1 base and J lost 5, with 22 bases in between. Germline V gene data show CDR1 as SGHTA and CDR2 as FQGNSA. Points from the study as a whole: Higher diversity, along with more naive CD4+ cells, distinguished long-lived donors from aged donors.

For the second PCR, which ran for about 7 to 11 cycles, a sample-barcoded 5' primer and a J-beta primer mix were used. TCRdb re-called the 5' RACE reads through MiXCR, storing one row per CDR3 protein. The profile covers hundreds of thousands of distinct CDR3 sequences, with over 40% appearing a single time and 13% taken by the ten largest. The origin of this receptor is a woman aged 80 or older in good health. The rearrangement uses TRBV7-2 and TRBJ2-3; either TRBD1 or TRBD2 may supply D (6 bases each). The sequenced material came from blood. The CDR3 loop reads CASSLVPQGRGGVDTQYF. The CDR3 bases are TGTGCCAGCAGCTTAGTTCCCCAGGGGCGGGGAGGTGTAGATACGCAGTATTTT. Filled out from reference TRBV7-2 and TRBJ2-3, the complete variable domain reads GAGVSQSPSNKVTEKGKDVELRCDPISGHTALYWYRQSLGQGLEFLIYFQGNSAPDKSGLPSDRFSAERTGGSVSTLTIQRTQQEDSAVYLCASSLVPQGRGGVDTQYFGPGTRLTVL.